This TCR beta chain was found in a study of blood T cell repertoires in COVID-19. Clones were read by immunoSEQ multiplex PCR, and TCRdb kept only the in-frame ones, dropping some. The sample holds 18,000 or so clones; about 80% are singletons and the top ten take about 10%. The receptor was isolated from a man aged 80 or over with acute or convalescent COVID-19. The sample taken for sequencing was peripheral blood.

As DNA, the CDR3 is TGTGCCAGCTCCCCGGGACAGGGGCAGGTGAACACTGAAGCTTTCTTT. This encodes CASSPGQGQVNTEAFF. The V and J genes are TRBV18 and TRBJ1-1, with 10 bases matching TRBD1. CDR1 KGHSH and CDR2 LQKENI come from the germline V gene. The CDR3 spans 16 residues. The trim removed 6 bases at V and 0 bases at J, leaving 7 bases unmatched.